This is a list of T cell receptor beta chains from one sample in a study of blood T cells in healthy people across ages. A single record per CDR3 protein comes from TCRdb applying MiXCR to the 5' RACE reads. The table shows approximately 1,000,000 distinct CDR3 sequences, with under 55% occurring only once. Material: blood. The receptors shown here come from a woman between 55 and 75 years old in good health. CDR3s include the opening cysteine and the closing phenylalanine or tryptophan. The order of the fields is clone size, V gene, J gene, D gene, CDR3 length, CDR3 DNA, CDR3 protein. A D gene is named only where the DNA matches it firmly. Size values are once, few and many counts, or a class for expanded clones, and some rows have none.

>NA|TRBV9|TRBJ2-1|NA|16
TGTGCCAGCAGCGTAGGGGCGGGAAGGGGCTACAATGAGCAGTTCTTC
CASSVGAGRGYNEQFF
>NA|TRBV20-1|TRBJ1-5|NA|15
TGCAGTGCTAGAGACCCGGGGGCCATCAATCAGCCCCAGCATTTT
CSARDPGAINQPQHF
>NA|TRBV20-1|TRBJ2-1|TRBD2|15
TGCGGTGCTAGGACTAGCGGGAGCTCCTACAATGAGCAGTTCTTC
CGARTSGSSYNEQFF
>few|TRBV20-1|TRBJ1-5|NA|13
TGCAGTGCTAGAGAGGATGGCAATCAGCCCCAGCATTTT
CSAREDGNQPQHF
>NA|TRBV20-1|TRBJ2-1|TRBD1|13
TGCAGTGGTCCGGGACAGGGGGCTTATGAGCAGTTCTTC
CSGPGQGAYEQFF
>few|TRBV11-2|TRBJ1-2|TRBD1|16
TGTGCCAGCAGCTTATCGGGACAGGGTCGTTTGGATGGCTACACCTTC
CASSLSGQGRLDGYTF
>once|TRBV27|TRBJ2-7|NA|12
TGTGTCAGCCGTAGCGTCACATACGAGCAGTACTTC
CVSRSVTYEQYF
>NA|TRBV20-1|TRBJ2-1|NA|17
TGCAGTGCTAGTGCATCCTGGACCCTCTCTTCCTACAATGAGCAGTTCTTC
CSASASWTLSSYNEQFF
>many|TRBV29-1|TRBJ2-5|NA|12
TGCAGCGCCCCGGCGGGGCAAGAGACCCAGTACTTC
CSAPAGQETQYF
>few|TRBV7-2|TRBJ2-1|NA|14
TGTGCCAGCAGCTTAGCGCCTAGTTCTAATGAGCAGTTCTTC
CASSLAPSSNEQFF
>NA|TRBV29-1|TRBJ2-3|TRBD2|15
TGCAGCGGGGCGACTAGCGGGAGTCGGTCAGATACGCAGTATTTT
CSGATSGSRSDTQYF
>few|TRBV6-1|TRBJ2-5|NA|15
TGTGCCAGCAGTCCAACCTCCGGACCAACCGGGACCCAGTACTTC
CASSPTSGPTGTQYF
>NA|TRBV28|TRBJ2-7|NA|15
TGTGCCAGCAGTTTGGGGCTAGGGGCTTCCATCGAGCAGTACTTC
CASSLGLGASIEQYF
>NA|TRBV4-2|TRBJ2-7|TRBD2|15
TGTGCCAGCAGCCACGCTAGCGGGAAGTACAATGAGCAGTACTTC
CASSHASGKYNEQYF
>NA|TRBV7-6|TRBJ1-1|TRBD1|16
TGTGCCAGCAGTCCAAACAGGGGAGGTATCGACACTGAAGCTTTCTTT
CASSPNRGGIDTEAFF